The clone carrying this T cell receptor (beta chain) was seen a handful of times. The data are from a study of blood T cell repertoires in COVID-19. Study at large: Sources were T cells, B-cell-depleted T cells, or PBMCs; the material itself was cDNA or gDNA.

CDR3 length: 18 residues. Trimming at V came to 2 bases and at J to 2 bases, leaving 12 bases not matched to a gene. CDR1 SEHNR and CDR2 FQNEAQ come from the germline V gene (reference sequence). The repertoire was sequenced with immunoSEQ multiplex PCR; TCRdb's copy has only in-frame clones and lacks some. The sample shows approximately 260,000 clones, roughly 90% of them seen only once. The origin of this receptor is a woman aged 60 to 75 with COVID-19, enrolled during active disease. The chain employs TRBV7-9 and TRBJ2-4; 7 bases map to TRBD1. Sequenced material: peripheral blood. The CDR3 nucleotides are TGTGCCAGCAGCTTAAATCGGGGTCCGGACAGGTCCAAAAACATTCAGTACTTC. Protein sequence: CASSLNRGPDRSKNIQYF.